A selection of T cell receptor beta chains follows, all from one sample in a study of blood T cell repertoires in COVID-19. Assay used: immunoSEQ multiplex PCR; TCRdb lists only in-frame clones, some missing. The table includes fewer than 350,000 clones, around 86% detected once. Sequencing was done on a sample of peripheral blood. These receptors came from a man between 35 and 55 years old with active or convalescent COVID-19. CDR3s include the opening cysteine and the closing phenylalanine or tryptophan. Fields, in order: clone size, D gene, V gene, J gene, CDR3 protein, CDR3 DNA. A D gene is named only where the DNA matches it firmly. The size field is filled for only some rows; it gives once, few, many or a size class.

>-|-|TRBV12-3/TRBV12-4|TRBJ2-7
CASMRGYEQYF
TGTGCCAGCATGCGGGGATACGAGCAGTACTTC
>-|TRBD1|TRBV28|TRBJ1-1
CASRDREENTEAFF
TGTGCCAGCAGAGACAGGGAGGAGAACACTGAAGCTTTCTTT
>-|TRBD1|TRBV28|TRBJ1-2
CASTTGTEAYGYTF
TGTGCCAGCACCACAGGGACAGAGGCCTATGGCTACACCTTC
>-|-|TRBV10-1|TRBJ1-1
CASIPLCPFF
TGCGCCAGCATCCCGCTATGCCCTTTCTTT
>-|-|TRBV10-2|TRBJ2-7
CASSREIYEQYF
TGCGCCAGCAGCCGGGAGATCTACGAGCAGTACTTC
>-|TRBD1|TRBV30|TRBJ1-1
CAWNTGEHTEAFF
TGTGCCTGGAACACAGGGGAACACACTGAAGCTTTCTTT
>once|TRBD2|TRBV9|TRBJ2-3
CASSRRTSGRYSTDTQYF
TGTGCCAGCAGCCGTCGGACTAGCGGGAGGTATAGCACAGATACGCAGTATTTT
>-|-|TRBV6-4|TRBJ2-3
CASSDSPTPRGETSTDTQYF
TGTGCCAGCAGTGACTCCCCGACGCCCCGGGGAGAAACTAGCACAGATACGCAGTATTTT
>-|-|TRBV18|TRBJ2-2
CASSPPGVQNTGELFF
TGTGCCAGCTCACCACCGGGAGTTCAGAACACCGGGGAGCTGTTTTTT
>-|TRBD2|TRBV6-5|TRBJ2-5
CASSYLGGGYQETQYF
TGTGCCAGCAGTTACTTGGGCGGGGGATACCAAGAGACCCAGTACTTC
>-|TRBD2|TRBV10-1|TRBJ2-7
CASSESAGGTPYEQYF
TGCGCCAGCAGTGAGTCAGCGGGAGGAACCCCCTACGAGCAGTACTTC
>-|-|TRBV20-1|TRBJ1-5
CSASPQGYSNQPQHF
TGCAGTGCTAGTCCCCAGGGATATAGCAATCAGCCCCAGCATTTT
>-|TRBD2|TRBV4-1|TRBJ2-7
CASSQLAGDSYEQYF
TGCGCCAGCAGCCAATTAGCGGGAGATTCCTACGAGCAGTACTTC
>once|-|TRBV9|TRBJ2-7
CASSVAHGAEEQYF
TGTGCCAGCAGCGTAGCTCATGGAGCCGAAGAGCAGTACTTC
>-|-|TRBV5-6|TRBJ2-7
CASSLLSYEQYF
TGTGCCAGCAGCCTGTTATCGTACGAGCAGTACTTC
>-|TRBD2|TRBV5-1|TRBJ2-3
CASSPGTSPQTDTQYF
TGCGCCAGCAGCCCTGGGACTAGCCCTCAGACAGATACGCAGTATTTT
>-|-|TRBV24-1|TRBJ1-1
CATQWGAATEAFF
TGTGCCACCCAGTGGGGCGCTGCCACTGAAGCTTTCTTT
>-|-|TRBV7-6|TRBJ2-1
CASSLVNEGGPSSYNEQFF
TGTGCCAGCAGCTTAGTTAATGAGGGGGGGCCGTCATCCTACAATGAGCAGTTCTTC
>many|-|TRBV30|TRBJ2-1
CAWSNRVGTVPHEQFF
TGTGCCTGGAGCAATAGGGTGGGGACTGTACCCCATGAGCAGTTCTTC
>-|-|TRBV5-1|TRBJ2-7
CASSLDQGLYEQYF
TGCGCCAGCAGCTTGGATCAGGGACTTTACGAGCAGTACTTC
>-|-|TRBV5-5|TRBJ1-1
CASRFKGVTEAFF
TGTGCCAGCAGATTTAAGGGGGTCACTGAAGCTTTCTTT
>-|TRBD1|TRBV13|TRBJ1-1
CASSPGTGTPEAFF
TGTGCCAGCAGCCCTGGGACAGGGACCCCTGAAGCTTTCTTT
>-|TRBD1|TRBV19|TRBJ2-7
CASSTWTGAEQYF
TGTGCCAGTAGTACCTGGACAGGGGCCGAGCAGTACTTC
>-|-|TRBV12-3/TRBV12-4|TRBJ2-3
CASSLGGADTQYF
TGTGCCAGCAGTTTAGGGGGCGCAGATACGCAGTATTTT
>once|TRBD1|TRBV3-1/TRBV3-2|TRBJ2-7
CASSDYRGAGEQYF
TGTGCCAGCAGCGATTACAGGGGCGCTGGCGAGCAGTACTTC
>-|TRBD1|TRBV4-1|TRBJ1-5
CASSHKGGADQPQHF
TGCGCCAGCAGCCATAAAGGGGGCGCGGATCAGCCCCAGCATTTT
>-|TRBD2|TRBV6-6|TRBJ2-1
CASSRGTSGGPRNEQFF
TGTGCCAGCAGCCGAGGGACTAGCGGGGGGCCGCGGAATGAGCAGTTCTTC
>-|TRBD1|TRBV27|TRBJ2-2
CASSLSTGSTGELFF
TGTGCCAGCAGTTTATCGACAGGGTCCACCGGGGAGCTGTTTTTT
>-|TRBD1|TRBV7-2|TRBJ2-1
CASSLGQGSYNEQFF
TGTGCCAGCAGCCTGGGACAGGGGTCCTACAATGAGCAGTTCTTC
>-|-|TRBV3-1/TRBV3-2|TRBJ2-7
CASSQGRREQYF
TGTGCCAGCAGCCAAGGGCGGCGCGAGCAGTACTTC
>-|-|TRBV6-1|TRBJ1-1
CASSEVSWALNTEAFF
TGTGCCAGCAGTGAAGTAAGCTGGGCCTTGAACACTGAAGCTTTCTTT
>-|TRBD1|TRBV2|TRBJ1-5
CASKDRTGNQPQHF
TGTGCCAGTAAGGACAGGACGGGTAATCAGCCCCAGCATTTT
>-|TRBD1|TRBV12-3/TRBV12-4|TRBJ2-3
CASSLDRALLYF
TGTGCCAGCAGCCTCGACAGGGCTCTCCTGTATTTT
>-|-|TRBV25-1|TRBJ1-6
CASSVGQNSPLHF
TGTGCCAGCAGCGTCGGACAGAATTCACCCCTCCACTTT
>-|-|TRBV21-1|TRBJ1-6
CASSISGIRLNSPLHF
TGTGCCAGCAGCATCTCAGGGATTCGGCTTAATTCACCCCTCCACTTT
>-|-|TRBV27|TRBJ2-7
CASSFASTYEQYF
TGTGCCAGCAGCTTCGCTAGCACCTACGAGCAGTACTTC
>-|-|TRBV7-5|TRBJ2-5
CVRSLPTGTTSGRMIETQYF
TGTGTCAGAAGCTTACCGACGGGTACGACTAGCGGGAGGATGATCGAGACCCAGTACTTC
>-|-|TRBV7-2|TRBJ2-7
CASSLDQGPEQYF
TGTGCCAGCAGCTTAGATCAGGGCCCCGAGCAGTACTTC
>-|-|TRBV2|TRBJ1-6
CANSGQGNSPLHF
TGTGCCAACTCCGGCCAGGGGAATTCACCCCTCCACTTT
>-|TRBD1|TRBV30|TRBJ1-5
CAWSVGTGGSQPQHF
TGTGCCTGGAGTGTTGGTACAGGGGGCTCGCAGCCCCAGCATTTT
>-|-|TRBV2|TRBJ2-5
CASTLGGRGQETQYF
TGTGCCAGCACCCTAGGAGGGAGAGGACAAGAGACCCAGTACTTC
>-|-|TRBV6-1|TRBJ1-1
CASSEGRDTEAFF
TGTGCCAGCAGTGAGGGGAGGGACACTGAAGCTTTCTTT
>-|TRBD2|TRBV11-2|TRBJ2-1
CASSLDRREGWDEQFF
TGTGCCAGCAGCTTAGATAGGCGGGAGGGCTGGGATGAGCAGTTCTTC
>once|-|TRBV28|TRBJ1-1
CASMRSGTEAFF
TGTGCCAGCATGAGGTCGGGCACTGAAGCTTTCTTT
>-|-|TRBV28|TRBJ2-3
CASPPPGDINTQYF
TGTGCCAGCCCCCCCCCAGGGGACATCAATACGCAGTATTTT
>-|-|TRBV29-1|TRBJ2-3
CSVWSDRTDTQYF
TGCAGCGTTTGGAGCGACCGCACAGATACGCAGTATTTT
>-|TRBD1|TRBV6-4|TRBJ2-1
CASSSKPMTGGQFF
TGTGCCAGCAGTTCCAAACCCATGACAGGGGGGCAGTTCTTC
>-|TRBD1|TRBV5-1|TRBJ1-2
CASSPTGEVYGYTF
TGCGCCAGCAGCCCGACAGGGGAAGTCTATGGCTACACCTTC